One and the same sample provided the 18 T cell receptor beta chains below, sequenced in a study of blood T cell repertoires in COVID-19. Assay: immunoSEQ multiplex PCR; the TCRdb copy retains only in-frame clones and omits some. The table has 300,000 to 350,000 clones, about nine tenths seen once; the top ten hold 3.9%. Sequencing was done on a sample of peripheral blood. These receptors were obtained from a woman aged 55-69 years with COVID-19, enrolled during active disease.

The rearrangement joins TRBV6-6 to TRBJ1-6, with 8 bases matching TRBD1. The length of the CDR3 is 17 residues. With 5 bases clipped from V and 1 base from J, the junction kept 7 bases outside the gene matches. Germline V CDR1 and CDR2: MNHNY, SVGAGI (reference sequence). This chain's CDR3 is CASSRGQGRSYNSPLHF. The CDR3 DNA is TGTGCCAGCAGTCGAGGACAGGGTAGATCCTATAATTCACCCCTCCACTTT.

The chain links TRBV7-9 to TRBJ1-4; no clear D gene. Trimming took 3 bases from V and 0 from J, leaving 14 bases between them. This CDR3 has 17 amino acids. Per the germline V gene, CDR1 is SEHNR and CDR2 is FQNEAQ (reference sequence). The CDR3 loop is CASSLSSQAATNEKLFF. In nucleotides, the CDR3 is TGTGCCAGCAGCTTGTCGAGTCAGGCTGCAACTAATGAAAAACTGTTTTTT.

The DNA for the CDR3 is TGTGCCAGCTCAGACATTACTAGCACAGATACGCAGTATTTT. It specifies CASSDITSTDTQYF. The chain has TRBV18 and TRBJ2-3, with D unclear. Trimming pared 5 bases from V and 0 bases from J, leaving 9 bases between. Germline assignment: CDR1 KGHSH and CDR2 LQKENI. The CDR3 has 14 amino acids.

This chain uses TRBV5-1 with TRBJ1-4; tentative D call: TRBD1 (5 bases). Trimming removed 4 bases from V and 4 bases from J, with 8 bases in between. The CDR3 is 13 residues long. Germline V lookup: CDR1 SGHRS, CDR2 YFSETQ. In DNA form, the CDR3 reads TGCGCCAGCAGCAAGGGGAATAATGAAAAACTGTTTTTT. As protein: CASSKGNNEKLFF.

This clone appeared a few times. The chain has TRBV2 and TRBJ1-6; D is ambiguous. V was clipped by 11 bases and J by 0 bases, with 11 bases between them. Per the germline V gene, CDR1 is SNHLY and CDR2 is FYNNEI. CDR3 length equals 14 residues. CDR3: CASIKSSYNSPLHF. The CDR3 DNA follows: TGTGCCTCTATTAAAAGCTCCTATAATTCACCCCTCCACTTT.

The chain combines TRBV5-5 with TRBJ2-3; the match to TRBD1 covers 9 bases. The CDR3 runs 16 residues. The V gene's germline CDR1 is SGHKS and CDR2 YYEKEE (reference sequence). Trimming removed 5 bases from V and 2 bases from J; junction bases left unmatched: 9. CDR3 DNA sequence: TGTGCCAGCAGGATTGGACAGGGGAGAACCACAGATACGCAGTATTTT. Translation gives CASRIGQGRTTDTQYF. Together with reference TRBV5-5 and TRBJ2-3, the CDR3 gives the full variable domain: DAGVTQSPTHLIKTRGQQVTLRCSPISGHKSVSWYQQVLGQGPQFIFQYYEKEERGRGNFPDRFSARQFPNYSSELNVNALLLGDSALYLCASRIGQGRTTDTQYFGPGTRLTVL.

Here the CDR3 reads CASSQGTGGLPLHF. The DNA of the CDR3 is TGTGCCAGCAGCCAAGGGACAGGGGGCTTACCCCTCCACTTT. The V call is TRBV3-1 (or the pseudogene TRBV3-2), the J call TRBJ1-6; 11 bases align to TRBD1. V trimming: 1 base; J trimming: 12 bases; junction bases outside the gene matches: 2. In germline, CDR1 is LGHDT, CDR2 YNNKEL (reference sequence). The length of the CDR3 is 14 residues.

The rearrangement joins TRBV7-6 to TRBJ2-3, with D unclear. The CDR3 is 15 amino acids. Trimming stripped 3 bases from V and 2 bases from J, with 12 bases between. Germline V gene lookup returns CDR1 SGHVS and CDR2 FNYEAQ. In DNA form, the CDR3 reads TGTGCCAGCAGCTTCCGTACCACTAACACAGATACGCAGTATTTT. This translates into CASSFRTTNTDTQYF.

This chain uses TRBV27 with TRBJ2-7; 12 nucleotides line up with TRBD2. The V segment lost 5 bases and the J segment 0 bases; nucleotides outside the gene matches: 11. The germline V gene has CDR1 MNHEY and CDR2 SMNVEV (reference sequence). The length of the CDR3 is 18 residues. In nucleotides, the CDR3 is TGTGCCAGCAGTCGTCGACTAGCGGGGGACACGAGCTCCTACGAGCAGTACTTC. It codes for CASSRRLAGDTSSYEQYF.

The rearrangement joins TRBV18 to TRBJ2-7; a possible D gene is TRBD2 (5 bases). With 3 bases removed from V and 10 bases from J, the gap between germline ends came to 16 bases. In germline, CDR1 is KGHSH, CDR2 LQKENI. This CDR3 region has 13 residues. CDR3 sequence (DNA): TGTGCCAGCTCACCGCCTAATCCCAGGACTCAGTACTTC. It codes for CASSPPNPRTQYF.

The gene calls are TRBV28 and TRBJ1-4, with 9 nucleotides matching TRBD1. This CDR3 contains 15 residues. Germline V CDR1 and CDR2: MDHEN, SYDVKM. The ends lost 5 bases at V and 5 bases at J; junction bases unmatched: 6. CDR3: CASSQVTGGNEKLFF. The CDR3 DNA sequence: TGTGCCAGCAGTCAAGTGACAGGGGGAAATGAAAAACTGTTTTTT.

The chain employs TRBV15 and TRBJ1-4; D not certain. Germline CDR1 reads LNHNV; CDR2 reads YYDKDF (reference sequence). The CDR3 extends over 14 amino acids. V shed 4 bases and J shed 8 bases, with 14 bases lying between them. CDR3 in amino acids: CATSIWPDWEKLFF. DNA for the CDR3: TGTGCCACCAGCATATGGCCCGACTGGGAAAAACTGTTTTTT.

The chain recombines TRBV2 with TRBJ2-2; TRBD2 matches 10 bases. V was clipped by 2 bases and J by 5 bases; unmatched bases: 2. CDR1 is SNHLY and CDR2 is FYNNEI in the germline V gene. The CDR3 runs to 15 residues. CDR3 nucleotides: TGTGCCAGCAGTGAAAAGCGGGGGGGGACCGGGGAGCTGTTTTTT. Translation gives CASSEKRGGTGELFF. Filled out from reference TRBV2 and TRBJ2-2, the complete variable domain reads EPEVTQTPSHQVTQMGQEVILRCVPISNHLYFYWYRQILGQKVEFLVSFYNNEISEKSEIFDDQFSVERPDGSNFTLKIRSTKLEDSAMYFCASSEKRGGTGELFFGEGSRLTVL.

The V gene is TRBV16, the J gene TRBJ1-2; TRBD1 matches at 7 bases. Germline lookup yields CDR1 KGHSY and CDR2 FQNENV. There are 15 residues in the CDR3. V shed 2 bases and J 4 bases; nucleotides not matched to a gene: 7. This chain's CDR3 is CASSQRGTGAYGYTF. DNA for the CDR3: TGTGCCAGCAGCCAACGGGGAACAGGGGCCTATGGCTACACCTTC.

The chain carries TRBV28 and TRBJ2-2; TRBD1 agrees at 10 bases. Germline lookup yields CDR1 MDHEN and CDR2 SYDVKM. This CDR3 spans 14 amino acids. The J segment lost 5 bases and the V segment lost 10 bases, leaving 7 bases of the junction unmatched. The DNA for the CDR3 is TGTGCCACCCTGACAGGGGGCTGGACCGGGGAGCTGTTTTTT. Protein sequence: CATLTGGWTGELFF.

There are a few counts of this clone. The rearrangement links TRBV9 to TRBJ2-2; D gene uncertain. Trimming cost V 0 bases and J 5 bases, with 11 bases left between them. The CDR3 totals 15 residues. Germline assignment: CDR1 SGDLS and CDR2 YYNGEE. The DNA of the CDR3 is TGTGCCAGCAGCGTAGTGCCAGGTCAAACCGGGGAGCTGTTTTTT. Translated, it gives CASSVVPGQTGELFF.

The CDR3 protein is CASSSQGLGYGYTF. The CDR3 DNA reads TGTGCCAGCAGCTCACAGGGTCTTGGGTATGGCTACACCTTC. V gene TRBV13 combines with J gene TRBJ1-2, with D possibly TRBD1 on 6 matching bases. Germline V lookup: CDR1 PRHDT, CDR2 FYEKMQ (reference sequence). The CDR3 runs to 14 residues. V shed 4 bases and J shed 5 bases, with 14 bases lying between them.

The chain uses TRBV5-1 and TRBJ2-1, with D perhaps TRBD2 (7 bases). V lost 0 bases and J 2 bases, leaving 9 bases between the germline ends. Germline V lookup: CDR1 SGHRS, CDR2 YFSETQ. The CDR3 covers 15 residues. The CDR3 region has the DNA TGCGCCAGCAGCTTGGAGGGGGGGCCCTACAATGAGCAGTTCTTC. Translation gives CASSLEGGPYNEQFF.